Detailed here is one TCR beta chain. The antigen is not known. The data belong to a study of cytomegalovirus exposure and HLA in healthy donors. This PCR relied on a set of 60 Vbeta primers and 13 Jbeta primers. Measured with immunoSEQ multiplex PCR; TCRdb has only the in-frame clones, and not every one. The data contain more than 90,000 clones, less than 85% of them singletons. J gave up 4 bases and V 5 bases, and 2 bases lay outside the gene matches. Germline assignment: CDR1 SGHAT and CDR2 FQNNGV. This CDR3 is 12 amino acids long. Study-wide points: Earlier results showed most TCR beta V segments being productive about 87% or about 30% of the time.

Material: PBMCs. The V and J genes are TRBV11-2 and TRBJ2-7; 7 nucleotides agree with TRBD1. The receptor comes from a man aged 50-59 years in good health and CMV-seropositive. The CDR3 DNA is TGTGCCAGCAGCACAGGGGAGTACGAGCAGTACTTC. Protein: CASSTGEYEQYF.